These 9 T cell receptor beta chains share one sample of origin, sequenced in a study of blood T cells in healthy people across ages. A J-beta primer mix and a sample-barcoded 5' primer were used in a second PCR of roughly 7 to 12 cycles. TCRdb re-derived calls from the 5' RACE reads in MiXCR, one entry per CDR3 protein. The table has 730,000 or so distinct CDR3 sequences, 35% to 50% seen once. Sequencing was done on a sample of blood. The receptors stem from a man of 80 years or more in good health.

V is TRBV4-2 and J is TRBJ1-6, with D hard to call. Trimming removed 2 bases at V and 8 bases at J, with 13 bases between. This CDR3 is built from 15 residues. Germline values: CDR1 LGHNA, CDR2 YNFKEQ. The CDR3 nucleotides read TGTGCCAGCAGCCAAATGGACGGCACCGATTCACCCCTCCACTTT. Its translation is CASSQMDGTDSPLHF.

This clonotype was picked up many times. The chain links TRBV29-1 to TRBJ2-3; possible D gene TRBD2, 5 bases. From germline, CDR1 is SQVTM and CDR2 ANQGSEA. V was cut by 6 bases and J by 2 bases, with 15 bases left in between. CDR3 length equals 14 residues. CDR3 region: CSVLEGASTDTQYF. The CDR3 coding sequence is TGCAGCGTGCTAGAGGGCGCCTCCACAGATACGCAGTATTTT.

Note on this clonotype: One end of the junction is discordant with germline, which a read error may explain. This chain connects TRBV9 to TRBJ2-5, with D unresolved. The germline gives CDR1 SGDLS, CDR2 YYNGEE. This CDR3 has 13 residues. CDR3 residues: CAGSVDQSRTQYF. The CDR3 DNA is TGTGCCGGCAGCGTAGATCAATCGAGGACCCAGTACTTC.

This rearrangement joins TRBV6-2 or TRBV6-3 to TRBJ2-5, with 8 positions matching TRBD2. Germline CDR1 is MNHEY and CDR2 is SVGEGT. V lost 7 bases, J lost 3 bases, and 4 bases stayed unmatched. The CDR3 runs 13 residues. In DNA, the CDR3 is TGTGCCAGCAACGACGGGGGGGAAGAGACCCAGTACTTC. It encodes CASNDGGEETQYF.

V and J are TRBV25-1 and TRBJ2-7, with D uncertain. With 1 base removed from V and 0 bases from J, the gap between germline ends came to 13 bases. The length of the CDR3 is 16 residues. Germline CDR1 and CDR2: MGHDK and SYGVNS. CDR3 sequence: CASSEFRSFSSYEQYF. The CDR3 DNA follows: TGTGCCAGCAGTGAATTTAGAAGTTTTAGCTCCTACGAGCAGTACTTC.

The V and J genes are TRBV4-1 and TRBJ2-3, with D perhaps TRBD1 (6 bases). CDR3 length: 17 residues. Trimming took off 4 bases at V and 0 bases at J, with 17 bases between the two ends. Germline V CDR1 and CDR2: MGHRA, YSYEKL. The DNA for the CDR3 is TGCGCCAGCAGCCGAGTGGGTAGGGGGTCTAGCACAGATACGCAGTATTTT. It specifies CASSRVGRGSSTDTQYF.

This sequence joins TRBV20-1 and TRBJ2-7, with D possibly called TRBD1 or TRBD2 (5 bases each). The V gene's germline CDR1 is DFQATT and CDR2 SNEGSKA (reference sequence). This CDR3 is built from 13 residues. Deletions cut 1 base from V and 3 bases from J, with 10 bases between. The CDR3 nucleotides read TGCAGTGCTAGAGCGTTGAGGGGCTACGAGCAGTACTTC. Its protein is CSARALRGYEQYF.

With regard to this clonotype: Since a much larger clone is just one base distant, this may be a read error. This chain connects TRBV6-5 to TRBJ2-7; possibly TRBD1 for D (5 bases). The length of the CDR3 is 15 residues. V lost 7 bases, J lost 2 bases, and 18 bases lay in between. Germline loops: CDR1 MNHEY, CDR2 SVGAGI. CDR3 residues: CASTTQGDGTYEQYF. The DNA for the CDR3 is TGTGCCAGCACTACCCAGGGCGATGGAACCTACGAGCAGTACTTC.

This clonotype was detected only a few times. The chain has TRBV12-3 or TRBV12-4 and TRBJ2-1; possible D gene TRBD2, 6 bases. The CDR3 is 15 amino acids. Trimming pared 1 base from V and 7 bases from J, leaving 14 bases between. CDR3 bases: TGTGCCAGCAGTTTAGGGGCCCGACGGGGGAATGAGCAGTTCTTC. It specifies CASSLGARRGNEQFF.